These 30 T cell receptor beta chains came from one sample sequenced in a study of CD8+ T cells in alopecia areata. Treatment given: oral pan-JAK inhibitor, 5-10 mg twice daily. In each case, RNA was isolated and then reverse transcribed into cDNA as the sequencing template. The assay was immunoSEQ multiplex PCR, and TCRdb's table has in-frame clones only and misses some. The table has about 160,000 clones, about two thirds seen once. This specimen was CD4+ T cells sorted from blood, taken at week 4, from a patient treated with tofacitinib. Receptors originate from a human donor with alopecia areata.

The chain employs TRBV29-1 and TRBJ2-5; possibly TRBD1 or TRBD2 for D (5 bases each). Trimming removed 7 bases from V and 0 bases from J, with 12 bases in between. The CDR3 is made up of 13 amino acids. Germline CDR1 reads SQVTM; CDR2 reads ANQGSEA. CDR3 loop: CSADRGNQETQYF. The DNA for the CDR3 is TGCAGCGCGGATCGGGGCAACCAAGAGACCCAGTACTTC.

The V gene is TRBV5-5, the J gene TRBJ2-7, with TRBD1 matching 7 bases. The V segment lost 0 bases and the J segment 7 bases; nucleotides outside the gene matches: 4. Germline CDR1 and CDR2: SGHKS and YYEKEE (reference sequence). This CDR3 spans 13 amino acids. CDR3 sequence reads: CASSLVTGLEQYF. The CDR3 region has the DNA TGTGCCAGCAGCTTGGTGACAGGGCTTGAGCAGTACTTC.

The V call is TRBV30, the J call TRBJ1-5; D not certain. From germline, CDR1 is GTSNPN and CDR2 SVGIG (reference sequence). Trimming took 0 bases from V and 7 from J, leaving 7 bases between them. This CDR3 has 12 amino acids. The CDR3: CAWSVEGQPQHF. The CDR3, as DNA: TGTGCCTGGAGTGTAGAGGGACAGCCCCAGCATTTT.

The V call is TRBV7-9, the J call TRBJ2-5, with no clear D. Deletions cut 0 bases from V and 3 bases from J, with 8 bases between. The CDR3 has 14 residues. Germline values: CDR1 SEHNR, CDR2 FQNEAQ (reference sequence). As DNA, the CDR3 is TGTGCCAGCAGCTTAGCTGACCTAAAAGAGACCCAGTACTTC. It codes for CASSLADLKETQYF.

The J gene is TRBJ2-4, the V gene TRBV4-3; 8 bases fit TRBD2. The CDR3 is 13 amino acids. V shed 2 bases, J shed 8 bases, and the junction held 2 bases outside the gene matches. The germline CDR1 and CDR2 sequences are LGHNA and YSLEER. CDR3 protein: CASSQQLADIQYF. CDR3 coding DNA: TGCGCCAGCAGCCAACAACTAGCGGACATTCAGTACTTC.

CDR3 DNA: TGTGCCTGTAACACAGGGGCCACTCAGCCCCAGCATTTT. This translates into CACNTGATQPQHF. The chain has TRBV30 and TRBJ1-5; TRBD1 agrees at 7 bases. CDR3 length: 13 amino acids. Germline V gene sequence: CDR1 GTSNPN, CDR2 SVGIG (reference sequence). The ends lost 6 bases at V and 6 bases at J; junction bases unmatched: 8.

This chain links TRBV30 with TRBJ1-6; D not resolved. Trimming left V 5 bases short and J 3 bases short, with 14 bases between. The CDR3 has 15 amino acids. Germline V CDR1 and CDR2: GTSNPN, SVGIG (reference sequence). Here the CDR3 reads CAWSEGPSYNSPLHF. As DNA, the CDR3 is TGTGCCTGGTCCGAAGGGCCCAGCTATAATTCACCCCTCCACTTT.

This clone was counted only a few times. This rearrangement joins TRBV29-1 to TRBJ1-5; a possible D gene is TRBD1 (5 bases). The V end lost 7 bases, the J end lost 3 bases, and 13 bases lay between the germline ends. CDR1 is SQVTM, CDR2 ANQGSEA, per germline. This CDR3 has 13 residues. The CDR3 nucleotides read TGCAGCGCCAAGGGACGGGACAATCAGCCCCAGCATTTT. It codes for CSAKGRDNQPQHF.

The table lists this clone with a few counts. The chain combines TRBV18 with TRBJ2-3; the D call may be TRBD1 or TRBD2 (5 bases each). Germline loops: CDR1 KGHSH, CDR2 LQKENI. The V end was cut by 3 bases, the J end by 3 bases, with 22 bases between. CDR3 length: 18 residues. The CDR3 sequence: CASSPVMSGTAPTDTQYF. Here the CDR3 DNA reads TGTGCCAGCTCACCTGTTATGTCCGGGACCGCCCCGACAGATACGCAGTATTTT.

In this sample, this clone turned up once. The rearrangement uses TRBV6-1 and TRBJ1-6; weak D call: TRBD1 (5 bases). Germline assignment: CDR1 MNHNS and CDR2 SASEGT. The CDR3 length is 15 residues. The V and J ends lost 1 base and 8 bases respectively, with 12 bases between them. This CDR3 reads CASSEEGTPYSPLHF. The CDR3 nucleotides are TGTGCCAGCAGTGAAGAAGGGACCCCCTATTCACCCCTCCACTTT.

The V call is TRBV10-3, the J call TRBJ2-3; D call uncertain. CDR1 and CDR2 (germline): ENHRY, SYGVKD. Trimming cost V 3 bases and J 2 bases, with 9 bases left between them. There are 14 residues in the CDR3. The CDR3 region is CAISDMKSTDTQYF. CDR3 in DNA: TGTGCCATCAGTGATATGAAGTCCACAGATACGCAGTATTTT.

The chain is built from TRBV4-2 and TRBJ1-6, with D unresolved. The CDR3 totals 13 residues. Trimming shortened V by 0 bases and J by 11 bases, and 8 bases separated the two germline ends. Germline V gene data show CDR1 as LGHNA and CDR2 as YNFKEQ. The CDR3 here is CASSQDRETPLHF. In DNA form, the CDR3 reads TGTGCCAGCAGCCAAGATAGGGAGACACCCCTCCACTTT.

The chain couples TRBV18 to TRBJ1-1; D unclear. This CDR3 is built from 14 residues. CDR1 and CDR2 (germline): KGHSH, LQKENI. Trimming took off 6 bases at V and 3 bases at J, with 14 bases between the two ends. The CDR3 DNA is TGTGCCAGCTCCACGGCTGGTGGGGACACTGAAGCTTTCTTT. Amino acid sequence: CASSTAGGDTEAFF.

This sequence joins TRBV30 and TRBJ2-3; D unresolved. This CDR3 is 12 amino acids long. CDR1 is GTSNPN and CDR2 is SVGIG in the germline V gene (reference sequence). Trimming removed 2 bases from V and 2 bases from J, with 5 bases in between. The chain's CDR3 is CAWSFSTDTQYF. The CDR3 nucleotides read TGTGCCTGGAGTTTCTCCACAGATACGCAGTATTTT.

The chain recombines TRBV30 with TRBJ2-3, with D hard to call. The CDR3 loop spans 11 amino acids. V lost 4 bases and J lost 6, with 8 bases in between. CDR1 is GTSNPN, CDR2 SVGIG, per germline (reference sequence). CDR3 sequence: CAWTASDTQYF. CDR3 nucleotide sequence: TGTGCCTGGACCGCCTCGGATACGCAGTATTTT.

In this sample, this clone turned up many times. The V gene is TRBV6-6, the J gene TRBJ2-7, with D possibly TRBD1 on 5 matching bases. The CDR3 contains 12 residues. Looked up from germline, CDR1 is MNHNY and CDR2 is SVGAGI (reference sequence). Trimming removed 10 bases at V and 3 bases at J, with 13 bases between. In DNA form, the CDR3 reads TGTGCCACCCGGACACGATACTACGAGCAGTACTTC. This translates into CATRTRYYEQYF.

This clone has a handful of counts. CDR3 in amino acids: CASSVDREVSPLHF. The CDR3 DNA follows: TGTGCCAGCAGTGTGGACAGGGAGGTTTCACCCCTCCACTTT. The chain is built from TRBV6-5 and TRBJ1-6, with 8 bases that match TRBD1. This CDR3 comprises 14 residues. V trimming: 5 bases; J trimming: 9 bases; junction bases outside the gene matches: 6. Germline CDR1 reads MNHEY; CDR2 reads SVGAGI.

The rearrangement uses TRBV29-1 and TRBJ2-5, with no clear D. This CDR3 is 12 amino acids long. Germline values: CDR1 SQVTM, CDR2 ANQGSEA. Trimming removed 4 bases from V and 5 bases from J, with 11 bases in between. The CDR3 DNA reads TGCAGCGTTGTTAAGGTGGGGGAGACCCAGTACTTC. It is translated as CSVVKVGETQYF. The variable domain in full, with the rest retrieved from reference TRBV29-1 and TRBJ2-5, is SAVISQKPSRDICQRGTSLTIQCQVDSQVTMMFWYRQQPGQSLTLIATANQGSEATYESGFVIDKFPISRPNLTFSTLTVSNMSPEDSSIYLCSVVKVGETQYFGPGTRLLVL.

Only a few counts were recorded for this clone. V and J are TRBV13 and TRBJ1-2; TRBD1 is a possible D gene (5 bases). V dropped 0 bases and J dropped 2 bases, with 16 bases sitting between them. The CDR3 length is 17 residues. Germline CDR1 PRHDT, CDR2 FYEKMQ (reference sequence). As DNA, the CDR3 is TGTGCCAGCAGCTTAGGTTTGAGGCAGGGACCGAACTATGGCTACACCTTC. Protein sequence: CASSLGLRQGPNYGYTF.

The chain couples TRBV29-1 to TRBJ1-2; no clear D. Trimming removed 6 bases from V and 3 bases from J, with 14 bases in between. This CDR3 region has 13 residues. Germline assignment: CDR1 SQVTM and CDR2 ANQGSEA. The CDR3 loop is CSVRGEPDYGYTF. DNA of the CDR3: TGCAGCGTCCGTGGCGAGCCAGACTATGGCTACACCTTC.

The chain combines TRBV4-2 with TRBJ1-1; 8 nucleotides align to TRBD1. CDR1 and CDR2 (germline): LGHNA, YNFKEQ. This CDR3 comprises 16 residues. Unmatched junction bases numbered 8, after V lost 1 base and J lost 4 bases. CDR3 coding DNA: TGTGCCAGCAGCCAAGGTTTGCAGGGGGCGGCCACTGAAGCTTTCTTT. Protein sequence: CASSQGLQGAATEAFF.

This chain connects TRBV30 to TRBJ2-3; D not resolved. The CDR3 extends over 11 amino acids. V was cut by 2 bases and J by 6 bases, with 6 bases left in between. Looked up from germline, CDR1 is GTSNPN and CDR2 is SVGIG (reference sequence). The CDR3 sequence is CAWSLRDTQYF. For the CDR3, the DNA is TGTGCCTGGAGTCTCAGGGATACGCAGTATTTT.

V is TRBV10-3 and J is TRBJ2-4, with 7 bases identical to TRBD1. The trim removed 9 bases at V and 0 bases at J, leaving 8 bases unmatched. The CDR3 covers 15 residues. Germline CDR1 reads ENHRY; CDR2 reads SYGVKD. CDR3 DNA sequence: TGTGCCATAGGACAGGCCGGACTAGCCAAAAACATTCAGTACTTC. Its protein product is CAIGQAGLAKNIQYF.

This clone turned up a few times. This rearrangement joins TRBV14 to TRBJ2-4; no definite D call. Looked up from germline, CDR1 is SGHDN and CDR2 is FVKESK. This CDR3 has 17 residues. V was clipped by 4 bases and J by 0 bases, with 16 bases between them. CDR3 DNA: TGTGCCAGCAGCCGTGAAACATTAGCCAGAGCCAAAAACATTCAGTACTTC. This sequence encodes CASSRETLARAKNIQYF.

The rearrangement uses TRBV29-1 and TRBJ1-2; 8 nucleotides match TRBD1. The CDR3 has 12 amino acids. V was pared by 3 bases and J by 8 bases, with 5 bases of the junction left unmatched. Germline V CDR1 and CDR2: SQVTM, ANQGSEA. CDR3 coding DNA: TGCAGCGTTGAGCAGGGGGCGAGGGGCTACACCTTC. This codes for CSVEQGARGYTF.

The chain uses TRBV18 and TRBJ1-5, with 8 bases identical to TRBD1. J gave up 7 bases and V 3 bases, and 5 bases lay outside the gene matches. Germline-derived CDR1 and CDR2 are KGHSH and LQKENI. The CDR3 covers 14 residues. The CDR3 reads CASSPRTGNQPQHF. In DNA form, the CDR3 reads TGTGCCAGCTCACCGCGGACAGGGAACCAGCCCCAGCATTTT.

The table lists this clone with many counts. V is TRBV7-8 and J is TRBJ2-3, with D possibly being TRBD1 (5 bases). The germline gives CDR1 SGHVS, CDR2 FQNEAQ. Trimming left V 5 bases short and J 4 bases short, with 10 bases between. This CDR3 region has 13 residues. Written as DNA, the CDR3 is TGTGCCAGCAGCCCAAGGACATCAGATACGCAGTATTTT. Residues: CASSPRTSDTQYF.

The chain couples TRBV2 to TRBJ2-5; D call uncertain. This CDR3 has 13 amino acids. V lost 6 bases to trimming and J lost 4 bases, with 12 bases between them. CDR1 is SNHLY, CDR2 FYNNEI, per germline. In DNA, the CDR3 is TGTGCCAGCAGCTCTCTCGGGTTAGAGACCCAGTACTTC. This gives the protein CASSSLGLETQYF.

The table lists this clone with a few counts. The chain carries TRBV27 and TRBJ2-7; 9 bases fit TRBD1. From germline, CDR1 is MNHEY and CDR2 SMNVEV (reference sequence). The CDR3 runs 14 residues. Losses at the gene ends were 5 bases for V and 4 bases for J; bases not matched to a gene: 6. As DNA, the CDR3 is TGTGCCAGCAGTCCCGGGACAGGGTATTACGAGCAGTACTTC. Its translation: CASSPGTGYYEQYF.

This chain uses TRBV30 with TRBJ1-5, with 9 bases matching TRBD1. The CDR3 spans 16 residues. Germline-derived CDR1 and CDR2 are GTSNPN and SVGIG (reference sequence). The V and J ends lost 2 bases and 3 bases, in that order; junction bases with no gene match: 8. The CDR3 bases are TGTGCCTGGAGTCCAAAGACAGGGGGTCCCAATCAGCCCCAGCATTTT. Residues: CAWSPKTGGPNQPQHF.